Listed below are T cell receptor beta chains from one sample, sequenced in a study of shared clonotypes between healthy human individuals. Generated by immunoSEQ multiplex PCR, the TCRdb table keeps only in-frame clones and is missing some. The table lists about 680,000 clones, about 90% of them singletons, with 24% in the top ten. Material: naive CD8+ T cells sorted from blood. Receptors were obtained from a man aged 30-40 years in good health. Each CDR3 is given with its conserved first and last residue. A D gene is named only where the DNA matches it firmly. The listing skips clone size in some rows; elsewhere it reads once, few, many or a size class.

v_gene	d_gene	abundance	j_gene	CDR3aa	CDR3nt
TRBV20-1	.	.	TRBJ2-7	CSARANEQYF	TGCAGTGCTAGAGCGAACGAGCAGTACTTC
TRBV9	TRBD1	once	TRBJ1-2	CASSSRTGSVFYGYTF	TGTGCCAGCAGCTCCCGGACAGGAAGCGTGTTCTATGGCTACACCTTC
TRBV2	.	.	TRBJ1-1	CASSEDGAFF	TGTGCCAGCAGTGAAGACGGGGCTTTCTTT
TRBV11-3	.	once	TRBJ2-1	CASSLGSALSFDGNEQFF	TGTGCCAGCAGCTTAGGTTCCGCACTCAGCTTTGACGGTAATGAGCAGTTCTTC
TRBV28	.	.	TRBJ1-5	CASSTRVGASNQPQHF	TGTGCCAGCAGTACTCGGGTGGGGGCCAGCAATCAGCCCCAGCATTTT
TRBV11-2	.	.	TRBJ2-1	CASSRQVMGYNEQFF	TGTGCCAGCAGCCGGCAAGTGATGGGTTACAATGAGCAGTTCTTC
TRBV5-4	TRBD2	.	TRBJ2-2	CASSSYGTSRGVIGELFF	TGTGCCAGCAGCTCCTATGGGACTAGCCGGGGGGTTATCGGGGAGCTGTTTTTT
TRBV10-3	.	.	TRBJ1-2	CAISESKGFYGYTF	TGTGCCATCAGTGAGTCTAAGGGATTCTATGGCTACACCTTC
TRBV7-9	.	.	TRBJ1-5	CASSLEAGSNQPQHF	TGTGCCAGCAGTTTAGAAGCAGGCAGCAATCAGCCCCAGCATTTT
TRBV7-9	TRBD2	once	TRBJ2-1	CASSFLGGRDEQFF	TGTGCCAGCAGCTTCCTCGGCGGGAGGGATGAGCAGTTCTTC
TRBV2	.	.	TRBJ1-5	CASSEEGVRGQPQHF	TGTGCCAGCAGTGAAGAAGGGGTCAGGGGCCAGCCCCAGCATTTT
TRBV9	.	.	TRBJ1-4	CASTRGATNEKLFF	TGTGCCAGCACAAGGGGTGCAACTAATGAAAAACTGTTTTTT
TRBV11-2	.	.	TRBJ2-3	CASSLGGFGTDTQYF	TGTGCCAGCAGCTTAGGGGGGTTCGGAACAGATACGCAGTATTTT
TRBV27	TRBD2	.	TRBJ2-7	CASSLFAPAGGLYEQYF	TGTGCCAGCAGTTTGTTTGCCCCCGCGGGAGGGCTCTACGAGCAGTACTTC
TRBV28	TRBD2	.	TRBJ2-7	CSSSPTSGSVDEQYF	TGTTCCAGCAGTCCTACTAGCGGGAGTGTCGACGAGCAGTACTTC
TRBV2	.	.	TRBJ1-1	CASSDLEGANTEAFF	TGTGCCAGCAGTGATCTAGAGGGAGCGAACACTGAAGCTTTCTTT
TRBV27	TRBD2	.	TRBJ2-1	CASWDAVLAGNEQFF	TGTGCCAGCTGGGATGCGGTCCTAGCGGGGAATGAGCAGTTCTTC
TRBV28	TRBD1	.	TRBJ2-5	CASSARQGFQETQYF	TGTGCCAGCAGTGCTCGACAGGGCTTCCAAGAGACCCAGTACTTC
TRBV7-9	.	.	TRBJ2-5	CAGIRVGQETQYF	TGTGCCGGCATTCGGGTTGGACAAGAGACCCAGTACTTC
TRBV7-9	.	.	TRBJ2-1	CASSLVGTYEQFF	TGTGCCAGCAGCTTAGTTGGGACATATGAGCAGTTCTTC
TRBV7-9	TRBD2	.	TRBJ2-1	CASSFSLAGDSYNEQFF	TGTGCCAGCAGCTTCTCACTAGCGGGAGACTCCTACAATGAGCAGTTCTTC
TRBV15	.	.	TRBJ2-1	CATSRAPGTGSLREGLNEQFF	TGTGCCACCAGCAGAGCTCCCGGGACAGGGAGTTTGCGGGAGGGTCTTAATGAGCAGTTCTTC
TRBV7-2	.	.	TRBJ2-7	CASSLVDFYEQYF	TGTGCCAGCAGCTTAGTGGACTTCTACGAGCAGTACTTC
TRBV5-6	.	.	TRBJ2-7	CASSSDLVPFYEQYF	TGTGCCAGCAGCTCCGACTTAGTACCCTTCTACGAGCAGTACTTC
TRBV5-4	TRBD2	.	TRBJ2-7	CASSLELAGNEQYF	TGTGCCAGCAGCTTGGAACTAGCGGGTAACGAGCAGTACTTC
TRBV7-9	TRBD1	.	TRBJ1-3	CASSGWDRERGNTIYF	TGTGCCAGCAGCGGGTGGGACAGGGAACGTGGAAACACCATATATTTT
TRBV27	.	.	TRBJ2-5	CASSLILSETQYF	TGTGCCAGCAGTTTAATTCTGTCGGAGACCCAGTACTTC
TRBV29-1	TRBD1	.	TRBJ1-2	CSVEKRDSYGYTF	TGCAGCGTTGAAAAGAGGGACAGCTATGGCTACACCTTC
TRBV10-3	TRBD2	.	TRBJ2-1	CAISETSGAVLEDNEQFF	TGTGCCATCAGTGAGACTAGCGGAGCCGTTCTCGAGGACAATGAGCAGTTCTTC
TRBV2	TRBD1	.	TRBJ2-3	CASSEVDRGYYESDTQYF	TGTGCCAGCAGTGAAGTTGACAGGGGCTACTATGAGTCAGATACGCAGTATTTT
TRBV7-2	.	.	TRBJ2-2	CASMTPNTGELFF	TGTGCCAGCATGACCCCCAACACCGGGGAGCTGTTTTTT
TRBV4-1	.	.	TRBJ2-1	CASKGDAEQFF	TGCGCCAGCAAGGGAGATGCTGAGCAGTTCTTC
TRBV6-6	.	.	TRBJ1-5	CASSYSGYSNQPQHF	TGTGCCAGCAGTTACTCCGGGTATAGCAATCAGCCCCAGCATTTT
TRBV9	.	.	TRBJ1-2	CASRSTGGRGYTF	TGTGCCAGCAGATCGACCGGAGGACGAGGCTACACCTTC
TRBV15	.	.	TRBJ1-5	CATSVSRGRPQHF	TGTGCCACCAGTGTAAGTCGCGGTCGGCCCCAGCATTTT
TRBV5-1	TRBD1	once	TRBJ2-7	CASSLAQTGDSYEQYF	TGCGCCAGCAGCTTGGCCCAGACAGGGGACTCCTACGAGCAGTACTTC
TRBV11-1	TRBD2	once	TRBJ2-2	CASSFPDTGGGELFF	TGTGCCAGCAGCTTCCCGGACACGGGAGGAGGGGAGCTGTTTTTT
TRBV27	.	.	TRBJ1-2	CASSFSARYGYTF	TGTGCCAGCAGTTTTTCGGCACGCTATGGCTACACCTTC
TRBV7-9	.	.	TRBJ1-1	CASSLGIPTGNTEAFF	TGTGCCAGCAGCTTAGGAATACCGACAGGGAACACTGAAGCTTTCTTT
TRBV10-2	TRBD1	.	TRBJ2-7	CASTDRGFSYEQYF	TGCGCCAGCACGGACAGGGGGTTCTCCTACGAGCAGTACTTC
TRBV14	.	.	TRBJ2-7	CASSQLTAYEQYF	TGTGCCAGCAGCCAACTAACAGCCTACGAGCAGTACTTC
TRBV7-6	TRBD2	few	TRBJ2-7	CASSWTGTSGRYEQYF	TGTGCCAGCAGCTGGACCGGGACTAGCGGGAGGTACGAGCAGTACTTC
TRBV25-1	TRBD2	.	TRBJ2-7	CASSEYIRAGVSYEQYF	TGTGCCAGCAGTGAATATATTCGGGCGGGAGTCTCCTACGAGCAGTACTTC
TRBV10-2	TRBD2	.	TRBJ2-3	CASSDPLAGGTDTQYF	TGCGCCAGCAGTGACCCCTTAGCGGGAGGGACCGATACGCAGTATTTT
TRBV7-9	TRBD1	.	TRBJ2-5	CASSLFYRGQETQYF	TGTGCCAGCAGCTTGTTCTACAGGGGGCAAGAGACCCAGTACTTC
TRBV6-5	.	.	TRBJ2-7	CAYRAAGYEQYF	TGTGCCTACAGGGCAGCTGGATACGAGCAGTACTTC
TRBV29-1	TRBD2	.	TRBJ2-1	CSVEATSGSYNEQFF	TGCAGCGTTGAAGCGACTAGCGGCTCCTACAATGAGCAGTTCTTC
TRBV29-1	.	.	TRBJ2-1	CSVLDGLWEQFF	TGCAGCGTCCTCGACGGGTTGTGGGAGCAGTTCTTC
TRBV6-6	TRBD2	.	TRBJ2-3	CASSPLLAGVDTQYF	TGTGCCAGCAGTCCCCTGCTAGCGGGAGTTGATACGCAGTATTTT
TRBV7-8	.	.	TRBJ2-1	CASSLSQAGVGVYNEQFF	TGTGCCAGCAGCTTAAGTCAAGCCGGGGTAGGGGTCTACAATGAGCAGTTCTTC
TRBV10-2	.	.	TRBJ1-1	CASSANTEAFF	TGCGCCAGCAGTGCAAACACTGAAGCTTTCTTT
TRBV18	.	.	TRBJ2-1	CASSPSDLVTYNEQFF	TGTGCCAGCTCACCCTCGGACCTGGTGACCTACAATGAGCAGTTCTTC